This entry describes one T cell receptor beta chain. This sample is part of a study of blood T cell repertoires in COVID-19. V gave up 2 bases and J gave up 2 bases; unmatched junction bases: 4. The length of the CDR3 is 15 residues. Germline CDR1 reads ENHRY; CDR2 reads SYGVKD. Exposed volunteers were people who met a COVID-19 case within 2 weeks before study entry. TCRdb's copy holds only in-frame clones and misses some; the assay was immunoSEQ multiplex PCR. The sample yields around 170,000 clones, 80% seen once. This clonotype originated in a man between 60 and 70 years old who had been exposed to COVID-19. V is TRBV10-3 and J is TRBJ2-7; 9 bases align to TRBD1. Sequencing was performed on PBMCs or T cells enriched from blood (not recorded which). CDR3: CAISEPGTGPYEQYF. CDR3 DNA sequence: TGTGCCATCAGTGAGCCGGGGACAGGGCCCTACGAGCAGTACTTC.